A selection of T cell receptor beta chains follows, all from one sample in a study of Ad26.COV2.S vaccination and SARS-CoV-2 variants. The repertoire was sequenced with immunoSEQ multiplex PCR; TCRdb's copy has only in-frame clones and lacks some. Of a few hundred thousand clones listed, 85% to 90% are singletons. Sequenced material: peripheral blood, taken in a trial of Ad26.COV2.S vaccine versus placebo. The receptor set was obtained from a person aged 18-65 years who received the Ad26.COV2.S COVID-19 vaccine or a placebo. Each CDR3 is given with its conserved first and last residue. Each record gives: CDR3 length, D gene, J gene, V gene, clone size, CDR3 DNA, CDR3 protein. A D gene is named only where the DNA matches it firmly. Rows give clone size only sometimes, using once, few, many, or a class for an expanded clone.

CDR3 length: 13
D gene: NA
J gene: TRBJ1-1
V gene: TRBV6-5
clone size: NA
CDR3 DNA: TGTGCCAGCAGCCTCGACCGGAACACTGAAGCTTTCTTT
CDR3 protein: CASSLDRNTEAFF

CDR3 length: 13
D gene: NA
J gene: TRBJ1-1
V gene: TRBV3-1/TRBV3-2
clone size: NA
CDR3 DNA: TGTGCCAGCAGCCAAGGACAGGTGAATGAAGCTTTCTTT
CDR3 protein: CASSQGQVNEAFF

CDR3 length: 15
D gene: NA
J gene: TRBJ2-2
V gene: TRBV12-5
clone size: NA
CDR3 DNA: TGTGCTAGTGGTTTGCTTCTCGGAGGGTTGGGGGAGCTGTTTTTT
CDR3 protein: CASGLLLGGLGELFF

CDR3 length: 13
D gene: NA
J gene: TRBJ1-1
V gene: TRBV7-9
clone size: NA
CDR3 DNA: TGTGCCAGCAGCTTTCCCGCAGGAGAGGAAGCTTTCTTT
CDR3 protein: CASSFPAGEEAFF

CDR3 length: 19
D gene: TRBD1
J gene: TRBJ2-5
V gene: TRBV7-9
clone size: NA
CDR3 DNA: TGTGCCAGCAGCTTTAAGGCGACAGGGGGTTTTCTTTCCTCAGAGACCCAGTACTTC
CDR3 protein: CASSFKATGGFLSSETQYF

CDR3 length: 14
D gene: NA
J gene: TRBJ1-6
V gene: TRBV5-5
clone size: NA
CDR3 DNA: TGTGCCAGCAGCTTGGCCATTTACGGTTCACCCCTCCACTTT
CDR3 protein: CASSLAIYGSPLHF

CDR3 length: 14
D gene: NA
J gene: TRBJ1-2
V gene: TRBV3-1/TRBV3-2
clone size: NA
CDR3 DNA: TGTGCCAGCAGCCAAGTTGTGGGGGGAGATGGCTACACCTTC
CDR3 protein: CASSQVVGGDGYTF

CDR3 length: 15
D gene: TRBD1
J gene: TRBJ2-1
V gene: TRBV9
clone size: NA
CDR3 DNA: TGTGCCAGCCTTGGGACAGGGAGGAATGGGAATGAGCAGTTCTTC
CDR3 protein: CASLGTGRNGNEQFF

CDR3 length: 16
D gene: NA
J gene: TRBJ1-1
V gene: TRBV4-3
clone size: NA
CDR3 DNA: TGCGCCAGCAGTCAAACCCCGGCAGGGCTGAACACTGAAGCTTTCTTT
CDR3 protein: CASSQTPAGLNTEAFF

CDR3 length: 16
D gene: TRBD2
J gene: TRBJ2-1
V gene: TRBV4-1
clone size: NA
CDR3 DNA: TGCGCCAGCAGCCAAGTAGCGGGAGGGGCCTACAATGAGCAGTTCTTC
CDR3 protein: CASSQVAGGAYNEQFF

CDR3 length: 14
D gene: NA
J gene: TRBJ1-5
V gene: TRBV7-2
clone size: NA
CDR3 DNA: TGTGCCAGCAGCTTATCGGGGGGGAATCAGCCCCAGCATTTT
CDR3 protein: CASSLSGGNQPQHF

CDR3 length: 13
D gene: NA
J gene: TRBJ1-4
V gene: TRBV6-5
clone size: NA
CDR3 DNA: TGTGCCAGCTGGGCGGTTACTAATGAAAAACTGTTTTTT
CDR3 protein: CASWAVTNEKLFF

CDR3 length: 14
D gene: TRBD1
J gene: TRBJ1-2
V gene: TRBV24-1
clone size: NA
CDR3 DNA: TGTGCCACCAGTGATCGGACAGGGGTCTATGGCTACACCTTC
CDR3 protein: CATSDRTGVYGYTF

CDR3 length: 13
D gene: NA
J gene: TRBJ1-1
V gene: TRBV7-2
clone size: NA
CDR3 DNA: TGTGCCAGCAGCTCCTGGGGGGGGACTGAAGCTTTCTTT
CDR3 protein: CASSSWGGTEAFF

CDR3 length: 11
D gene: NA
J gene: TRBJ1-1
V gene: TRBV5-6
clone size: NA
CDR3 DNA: TGTGCCAGCAGCGCCGGGGCGAATGCTTTCTTT
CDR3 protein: CASSAGANAFF

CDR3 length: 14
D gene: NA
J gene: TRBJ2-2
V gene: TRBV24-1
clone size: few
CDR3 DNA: TGTGCCACCAGTGCGACGACGAACACCGGGGAGCTGTTTTTT
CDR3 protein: CATSATTNTGELFF

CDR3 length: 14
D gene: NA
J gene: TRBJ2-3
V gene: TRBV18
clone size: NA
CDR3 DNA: TGTGCCAGCTCACCACCGCGGGGCACAGATACGCAGTATTTT
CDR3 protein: CASSPPRGTDTQYF

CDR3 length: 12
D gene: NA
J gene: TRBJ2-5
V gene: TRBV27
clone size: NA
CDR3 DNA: TGTGCCAGCAGCGGAGGGAAGGGGTCCCAGTACTTC
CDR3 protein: CASSGGKGSQYF

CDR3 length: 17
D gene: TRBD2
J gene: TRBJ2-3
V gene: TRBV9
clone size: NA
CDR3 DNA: TGTGCCAGCAGCCCCTCGGGGTTCGGGAGGGTCACAGATACGCAGTATTTT
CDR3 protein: CASSPSGFGRVTDTQYF

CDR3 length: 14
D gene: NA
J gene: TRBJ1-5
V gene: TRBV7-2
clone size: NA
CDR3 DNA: TGTGCCAGCAGCTTACAGGCGTCCAATCAGCCCCAGCATTTT
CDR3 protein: CASSLQASNQPQHF

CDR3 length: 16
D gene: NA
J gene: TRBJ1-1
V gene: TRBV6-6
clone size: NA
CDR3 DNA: TGTGCCAGCAGTTACTGGGGGGGAGCTATGAACACTGAAGCTTTCTTT
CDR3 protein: CASSYWGGAMNTEAFF

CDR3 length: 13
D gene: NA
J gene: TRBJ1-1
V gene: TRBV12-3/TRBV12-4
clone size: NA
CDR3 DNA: TGTGCCAGCAGCGCGGACAGAGTCACTGAAGCTTTCTTT
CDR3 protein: CASSADRVTEAFF

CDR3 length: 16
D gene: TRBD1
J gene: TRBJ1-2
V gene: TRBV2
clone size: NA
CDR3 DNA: TGTGCCACCAACGCTCAGAGGACAGGGGGTCTCTATGGCTACACCTTC
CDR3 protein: CATNAQRTGGLYGYTF

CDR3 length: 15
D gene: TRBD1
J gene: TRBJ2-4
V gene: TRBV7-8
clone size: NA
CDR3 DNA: TGTGCCAGCAGCCTCGACAGGGGCGCCAAAAACATTCAGTACTTC
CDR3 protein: CASSLDRGAKNIQYF

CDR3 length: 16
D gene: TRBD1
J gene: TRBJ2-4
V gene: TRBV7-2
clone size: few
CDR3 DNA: TGTGCCAGCAGCCCAGACAGGGGGCAGGCCAAAAACATTCAGTACTTC
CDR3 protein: CASSPDRGQAKNIQYF

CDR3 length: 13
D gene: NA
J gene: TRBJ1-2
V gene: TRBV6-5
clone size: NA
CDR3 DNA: TGTGCCAGCAGGACCACAGGGCTGGGAGGCTACACCTTC
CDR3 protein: CASRTTGLGGYTF

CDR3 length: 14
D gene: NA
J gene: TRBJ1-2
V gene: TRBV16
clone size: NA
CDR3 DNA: TGTGCCAGCAGCCAATCACTAGGATTCTATGGCTACACCTTC
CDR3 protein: CASSQSLGFYGYTF

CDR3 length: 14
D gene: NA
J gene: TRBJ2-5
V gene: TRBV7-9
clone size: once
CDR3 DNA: TGTGCCAGCAGCTTAGGACCGATCGACGATACCCAGTACTTC
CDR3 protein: CASSLGPIDDTQYF